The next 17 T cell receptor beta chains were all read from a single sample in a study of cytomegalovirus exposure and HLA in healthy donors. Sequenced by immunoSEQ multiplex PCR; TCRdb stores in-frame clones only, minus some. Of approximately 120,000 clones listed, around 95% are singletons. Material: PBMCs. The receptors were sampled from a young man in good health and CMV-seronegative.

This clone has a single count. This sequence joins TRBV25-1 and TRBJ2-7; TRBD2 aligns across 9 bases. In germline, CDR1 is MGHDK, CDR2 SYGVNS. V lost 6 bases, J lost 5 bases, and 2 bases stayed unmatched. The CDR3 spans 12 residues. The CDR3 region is CASRSSGNEQYF. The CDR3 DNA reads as TGTGCCAGCAGGTCTAGCGGGAACGAGCAGTACTTC.

Here the CDR3 DNA reads TGTGCCAGCAGCTTAGGGACAGCCCCTAATGAAAAACTGTTTTTT. Its protein product is CASSLGTAPNEKLFF. The V and J genes are TRBV13 and TRBJ1-4; a possible D gene is TRBD1 (5 bases). V lost 0 bases and J lost 3, with 8 bases in between. Germline V CDR1 and CDR2: PRHDT, FYEKMQ (reference sequence). This CDR3 is 15 amino acids long.

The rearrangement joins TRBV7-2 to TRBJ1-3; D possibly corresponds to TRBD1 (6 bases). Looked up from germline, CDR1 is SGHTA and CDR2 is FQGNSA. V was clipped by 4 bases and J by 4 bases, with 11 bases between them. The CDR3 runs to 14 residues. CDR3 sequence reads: CASSSGGRGNTIYF. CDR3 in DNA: TGTGCCAGCAGCTCCGGGGGGCGAGGAAACACCATATATTTT.

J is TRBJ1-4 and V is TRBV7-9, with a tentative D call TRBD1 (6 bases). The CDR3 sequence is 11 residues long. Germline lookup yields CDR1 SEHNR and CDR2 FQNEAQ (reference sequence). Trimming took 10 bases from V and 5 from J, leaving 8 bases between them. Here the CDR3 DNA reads TGTGCCACAGGGGAGAATGAAAAACTGTTTTTT. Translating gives CATGENEKLFF.

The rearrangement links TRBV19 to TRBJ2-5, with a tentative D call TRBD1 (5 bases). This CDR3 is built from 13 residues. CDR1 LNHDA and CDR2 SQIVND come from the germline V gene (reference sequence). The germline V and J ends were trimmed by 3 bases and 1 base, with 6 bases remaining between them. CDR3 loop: CASSMTVQETQYF. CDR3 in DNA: TGTGCCAGTAGTATGACAGTCCAAGAGACCCAGTACTTC.

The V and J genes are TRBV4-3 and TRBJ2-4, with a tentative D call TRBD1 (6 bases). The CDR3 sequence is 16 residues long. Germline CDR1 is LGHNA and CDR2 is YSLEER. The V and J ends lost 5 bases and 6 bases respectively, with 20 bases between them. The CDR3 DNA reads TGCGCCAGCAGCACAGAGAGCCGGGACAACCCAAACATTCAGTACTTC. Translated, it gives CASSTESRDNPNIQYF.

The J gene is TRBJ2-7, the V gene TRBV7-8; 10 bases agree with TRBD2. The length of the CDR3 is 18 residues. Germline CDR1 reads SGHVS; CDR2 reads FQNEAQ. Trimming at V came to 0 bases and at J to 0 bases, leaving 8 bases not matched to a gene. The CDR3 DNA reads TGTGCCAGCAGCTTAGCGTCTAGCGGGAGCTACTCCTCCTACGAGCAGTACTTC. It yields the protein CASSLASSGSYSSYEQYF. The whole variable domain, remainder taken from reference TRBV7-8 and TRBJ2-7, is GAGVSQSPRYKVAKRGQDVALRCDPISGHVSLFWYQQALGQGPEFLTYFQNEAQLDKSGLPSDRFFAERPEGSVSTLKIQRTQQEDSAVYLCASSLASSGSYSSYEQYFGPGTRLTVT.

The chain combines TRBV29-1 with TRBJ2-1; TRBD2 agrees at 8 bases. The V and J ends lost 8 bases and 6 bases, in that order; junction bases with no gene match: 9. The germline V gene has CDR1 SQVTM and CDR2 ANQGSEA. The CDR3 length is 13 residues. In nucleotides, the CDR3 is TGCAGCCCCGCCCGGCGGGAGGCCAATGAGCAGTTCTTC. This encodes CSPARREANEQFF.

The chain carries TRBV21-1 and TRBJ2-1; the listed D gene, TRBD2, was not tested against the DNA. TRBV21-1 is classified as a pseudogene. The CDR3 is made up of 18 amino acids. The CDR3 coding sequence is TGTGCCAGCAGCAAATCCTCGGGTGGCCTAGCGGCCGGTACTGAGCAGTTCTTC. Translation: CASSKSSGGLAAGTEQFF.

This chain's CDR3 is CAWTPGMNTGELFF. CDR3 bases: TGTGCCTGGACCCCGGGGATGAACACCGGGGAGCTGTTTTTT. V gene TRBV30 combines with J gene TRBJ2-2, with a possible D match to TRBD2 (5 bases). The CDR3 loop spans 14 amino acids. Germline CDR1 GTSNPN, CDR2 SVGIG (reference sequence). V lost 4 bases and J lost 1, with 10 bases in between.

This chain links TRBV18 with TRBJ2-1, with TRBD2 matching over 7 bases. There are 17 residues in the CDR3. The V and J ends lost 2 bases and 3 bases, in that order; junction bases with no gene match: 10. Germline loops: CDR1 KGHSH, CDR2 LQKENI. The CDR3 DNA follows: TGTGCCAGCTCACCAATTGGGCTAGCGGTAGACTACAATGAGCAGTTCTTC. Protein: CASSPIGLAVDYNEQFF.

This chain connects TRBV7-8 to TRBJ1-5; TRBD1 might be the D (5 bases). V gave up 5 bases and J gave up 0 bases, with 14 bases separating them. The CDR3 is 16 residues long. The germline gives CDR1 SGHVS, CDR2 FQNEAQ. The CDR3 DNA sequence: TGTGCCAGCAGCCGCTGGGCGGGGGATAGCAATCAGCCCCAGCATTTT. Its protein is CASSRWAGDSNQPQHF.

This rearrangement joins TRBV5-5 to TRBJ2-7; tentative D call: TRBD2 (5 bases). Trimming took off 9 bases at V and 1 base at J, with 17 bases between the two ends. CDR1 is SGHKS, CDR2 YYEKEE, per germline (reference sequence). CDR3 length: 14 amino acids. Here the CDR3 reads CATRSGSGSYEQYF. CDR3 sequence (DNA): TGTGCCACCAGATCGGGCTCGGGATCCTACGAGCAGTACTTC.

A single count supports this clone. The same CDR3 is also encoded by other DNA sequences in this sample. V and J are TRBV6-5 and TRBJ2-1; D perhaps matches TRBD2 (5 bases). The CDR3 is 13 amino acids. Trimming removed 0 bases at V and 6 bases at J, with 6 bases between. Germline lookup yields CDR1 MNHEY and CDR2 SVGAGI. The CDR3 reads CASSYSAGNEQFF. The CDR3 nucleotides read TGTGCCAGCAGTTACTCGGCGGGCAATGAGCAGTTCTTC.

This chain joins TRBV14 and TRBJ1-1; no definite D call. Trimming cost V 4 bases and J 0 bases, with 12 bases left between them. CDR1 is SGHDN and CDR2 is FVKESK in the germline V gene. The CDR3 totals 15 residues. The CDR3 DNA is TGTGCCAGCAGCCGTTTAGAGGGCATGAACACTGAAGCTTTCTTT. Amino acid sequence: CASSRLEGMNTEAFF.

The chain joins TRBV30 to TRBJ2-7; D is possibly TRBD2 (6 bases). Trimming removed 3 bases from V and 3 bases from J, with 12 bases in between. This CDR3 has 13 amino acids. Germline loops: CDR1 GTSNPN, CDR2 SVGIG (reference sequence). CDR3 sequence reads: CAWSPGGDYEQYF. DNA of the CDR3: TGTGCCTGGAGCCCCGGGGGAGACTACGAGCAGTACTTC.

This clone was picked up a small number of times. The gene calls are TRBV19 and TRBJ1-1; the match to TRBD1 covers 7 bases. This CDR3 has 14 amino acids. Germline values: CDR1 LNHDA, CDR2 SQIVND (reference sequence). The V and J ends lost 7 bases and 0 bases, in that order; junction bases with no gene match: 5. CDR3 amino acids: CASTFGTVNTEAFF. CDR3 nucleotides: TGTGCCAGTACCTTCGGGACAGTGAACACTGAAGCTTTCTTT. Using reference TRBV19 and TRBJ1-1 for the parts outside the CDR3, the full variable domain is DGGITQSPKYLFRKEGQNVTLSCEQNLNHDAMYWYRQDPGQGLRLIYYSQIVNDFQKGDIAEGYSVSREKKESFPLTVTSAQKNPTAFYLCASTFGTVNTEAFFGQGTRLTVV.